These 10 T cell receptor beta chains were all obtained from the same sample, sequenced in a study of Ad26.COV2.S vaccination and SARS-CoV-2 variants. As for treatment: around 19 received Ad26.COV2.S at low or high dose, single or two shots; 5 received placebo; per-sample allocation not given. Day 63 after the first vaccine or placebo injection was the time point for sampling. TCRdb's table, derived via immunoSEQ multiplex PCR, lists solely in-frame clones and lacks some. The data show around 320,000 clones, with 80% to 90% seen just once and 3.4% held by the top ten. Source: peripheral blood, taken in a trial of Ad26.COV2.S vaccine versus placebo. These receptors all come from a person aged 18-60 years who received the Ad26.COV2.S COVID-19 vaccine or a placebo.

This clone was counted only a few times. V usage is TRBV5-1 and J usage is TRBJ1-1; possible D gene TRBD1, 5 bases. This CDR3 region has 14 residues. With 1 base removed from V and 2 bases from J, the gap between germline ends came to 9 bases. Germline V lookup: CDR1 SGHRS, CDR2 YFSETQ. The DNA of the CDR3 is TGCGCCAGCAGCTTGAGTTGGGGCAACACTGAAGCTTTCTTT. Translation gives CASSLSWGNTEAFF.

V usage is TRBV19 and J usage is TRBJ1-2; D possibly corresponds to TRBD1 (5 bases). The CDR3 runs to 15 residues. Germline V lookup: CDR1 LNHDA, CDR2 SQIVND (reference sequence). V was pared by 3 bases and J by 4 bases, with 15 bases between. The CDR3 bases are TGTGCCAGTAGTATCGCGGGGGTGGCCAGCTATGGCTACACCTTC. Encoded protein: CASSIAGVASYGYTF.

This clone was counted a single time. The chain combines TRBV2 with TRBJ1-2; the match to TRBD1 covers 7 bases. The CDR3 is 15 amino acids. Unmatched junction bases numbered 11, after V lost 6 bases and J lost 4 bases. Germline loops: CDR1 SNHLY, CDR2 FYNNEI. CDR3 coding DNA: TGTGCCAGCAGGGGCGGCGGACAGGCTGGCTATGGCTACACCTTC. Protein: CASRGGGQAGYGYTF.

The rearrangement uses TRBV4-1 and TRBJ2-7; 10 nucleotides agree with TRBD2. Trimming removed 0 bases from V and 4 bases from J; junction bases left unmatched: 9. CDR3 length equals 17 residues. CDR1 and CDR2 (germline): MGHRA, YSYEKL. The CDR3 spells CASSQESSGGASYEQYF. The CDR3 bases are TGCGCCAGCAGCCAAGAATCCAGCGGGGGGGCCAGTTACGAGCAGTACTTC.

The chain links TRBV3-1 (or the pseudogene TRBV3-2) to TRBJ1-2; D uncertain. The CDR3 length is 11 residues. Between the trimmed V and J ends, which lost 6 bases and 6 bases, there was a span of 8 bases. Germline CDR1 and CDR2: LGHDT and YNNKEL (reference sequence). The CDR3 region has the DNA TGTGCCAGCAGTTCCTTGGATGGCTACACCTTC. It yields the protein CASSSLDGYTF.

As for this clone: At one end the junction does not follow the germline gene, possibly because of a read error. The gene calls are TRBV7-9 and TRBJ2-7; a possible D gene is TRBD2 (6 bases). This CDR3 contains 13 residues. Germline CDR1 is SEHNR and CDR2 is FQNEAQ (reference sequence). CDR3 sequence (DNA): TGTGCCAGCAGCTCGCGGGACTCCTTCGAGCAGTACTTC. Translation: CASSSRDSFEQYF.

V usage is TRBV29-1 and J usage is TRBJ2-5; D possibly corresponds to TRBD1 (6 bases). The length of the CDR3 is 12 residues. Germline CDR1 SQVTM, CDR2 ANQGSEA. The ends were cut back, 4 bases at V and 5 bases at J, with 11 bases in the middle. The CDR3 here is CSVGQGFETQYF. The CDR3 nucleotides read TGCAGCGTTGGGCAGGGGTTTGAGACCCAGTACTTC. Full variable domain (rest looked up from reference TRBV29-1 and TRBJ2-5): SAVISQKPSRDICQRGTSLTIQCQVDSQVTMMFWYRQQPGQSLTLIATANQGSEATYESGFVIDKFPISRPNLTFSTLTVSNMSPEDSSIYLCSVGQGFETQYFGPGTRLLVL.

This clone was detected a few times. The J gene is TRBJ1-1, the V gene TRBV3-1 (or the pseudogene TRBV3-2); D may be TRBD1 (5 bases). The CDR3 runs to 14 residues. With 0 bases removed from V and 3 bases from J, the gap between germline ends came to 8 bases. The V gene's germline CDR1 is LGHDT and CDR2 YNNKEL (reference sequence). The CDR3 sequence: CASSQDPRDTEAFF. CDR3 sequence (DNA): TGTGCCAGCAGCCAAGATCCCAGGGACACTGAAGCTTTCTTT.

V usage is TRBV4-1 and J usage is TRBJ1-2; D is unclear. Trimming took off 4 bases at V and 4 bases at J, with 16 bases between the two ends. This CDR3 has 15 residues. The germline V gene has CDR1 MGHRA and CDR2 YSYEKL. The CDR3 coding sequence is TGCGCCAGCAGCCTGGGAGGAATGTTAGGCTATGGCTACACCTTC. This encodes CASSLGGMLGYGYTF.

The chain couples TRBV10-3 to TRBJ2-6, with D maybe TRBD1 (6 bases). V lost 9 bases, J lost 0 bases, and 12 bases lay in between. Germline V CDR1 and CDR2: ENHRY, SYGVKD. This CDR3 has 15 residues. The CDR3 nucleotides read TGTGCCATTACAGGGTCCTCCTCTGGGGCCAACGTCCTGACTTTC. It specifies CAITGSSSGANVLTF.